The sequence of this T cell receptor (beta chain) was determined in a study of cytomegalovirus exposure and HLA in healthy donors. Study results and limitations: Cytomegalovirus-associated status was assigned to 164 TCR beta chains. CMV serostatus stood as the only immune exposure information on hand. The authors later found HLA-associated TCR beta chains more clonally expanded than equally common others.

V dropped 6 bases and J dropped 6; count of bases not matched to a gene: 7. Germline lookup yields CDR1 LGHNA and CDR2 YSLEER. There are 14 residues in the CDR3. In the case of this clone: Its target is not known.

PCR involved 60 Vbeta and 13 Jbeta primers. In the original analysis: Approximately 86 million unique TCR beta chains, 9 million to 11 million shared, were counted in a later analysis. Clones were sequenced by immunoSEQ multiplex PCR, and TCRdb holds only the in-frame ones, with some missing. V and J calls and clone size are as listed in that table; D and trimming were resolved from the DNA. The sample includes tens of thousands of clones. J is TRBJ2-5 and V is TRBV4-3; TRBD2 agrees at 10 bases. The TCR comes from a woman aged 55-69 years in good health and CMV-seronegative. The sequenced sample was PBMCs. The CDR3, as DNA: TGCGCCAGCAGTCGACTAGCGGGCCAGCAGACCCAGTACTTC. This sequence encodes CASSRLAGQQTQYF.